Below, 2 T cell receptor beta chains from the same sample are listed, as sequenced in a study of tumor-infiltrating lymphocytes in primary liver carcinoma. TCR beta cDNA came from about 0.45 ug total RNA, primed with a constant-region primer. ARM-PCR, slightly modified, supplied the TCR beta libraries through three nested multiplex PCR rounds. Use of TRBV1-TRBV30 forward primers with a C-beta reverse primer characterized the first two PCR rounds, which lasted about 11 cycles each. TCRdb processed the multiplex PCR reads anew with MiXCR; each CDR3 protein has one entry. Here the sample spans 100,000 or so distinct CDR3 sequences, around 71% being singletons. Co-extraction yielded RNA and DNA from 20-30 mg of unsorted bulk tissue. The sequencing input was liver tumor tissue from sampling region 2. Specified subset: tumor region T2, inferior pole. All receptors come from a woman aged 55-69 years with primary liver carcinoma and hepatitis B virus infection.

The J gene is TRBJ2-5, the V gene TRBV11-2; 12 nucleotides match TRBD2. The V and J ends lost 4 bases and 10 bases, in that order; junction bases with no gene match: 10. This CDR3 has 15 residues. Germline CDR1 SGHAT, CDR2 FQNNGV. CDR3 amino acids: CASSSSGTSGGNQYF. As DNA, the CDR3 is TGTGCCAGCAGCTCATCCGGTACTAGCGGGGGGAACCAGTACTTC.

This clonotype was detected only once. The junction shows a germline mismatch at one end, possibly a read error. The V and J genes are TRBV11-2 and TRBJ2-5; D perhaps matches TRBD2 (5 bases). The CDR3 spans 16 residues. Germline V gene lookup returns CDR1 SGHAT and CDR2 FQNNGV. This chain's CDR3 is CASGPYGGRTQETKYF. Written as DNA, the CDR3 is TGTGCCAGCGGCCCCTATGGTGGGAGAACACAAGAGACCAAGTACTTC.